This is a list of T cell receptor beta chains from one sample in a study of T cell responses to AZD1222 COVID-19 vaccine. Repertoires were generated with immunoSEQ multiplex PCR, while TCRdb's copy carries only in-frame clones and drops some. The repertoire holds 60,000 to 70,000 clones, with 85% to 90% as singletons. This sample comprised peripheral blood, obtained on day 0 of AZD1222 vaccination. Receptor source: an adult in good health. CDR3s include the opening cysteine and the closing phenylalanine or tryptophan. The D gene is left open where the match is weak. Clone size, where shown, is once, few, many, or a class for clones that have expanded.

clone_size	v_call	d_call	j_call	cdr3_length	cdr3_nt	cdr3_aa
-	TRBV5-1	-	TRBJ1-1	18	TGCGCCAGCAGCTTGGGACAGGTCTTGGCGATTATGAACACTGAAGCTTTCTTT	CASSLGQVLAIMNTEAFF
-	TRBV29-1	-	TRBJ1-2	13	TGCAGCGTCCTAAGTGGGGCTCTGGGTGGCTACACCTTC	CSVLSGALGGYTF
-	TRBV2	-	TRBJ1-1	10	TGTGCCATCCAGTACACTGAAGCTTTCTTT	CAIQYTEAFF
-	TRBV19	-	TRBJ2-7	12	TGTGCCAGTAGTATGGGCACCTACGAGCAGTACTTC	CASSMGTYEQYF
once	TRBV5-1	-	TRBJ1-1	14	TGCGCCAGCAGCTTGGAGGGGGTTGGCCCTGAAGCTTTCTTT	CASSLEGVGPEAFF
-	TRBV5-1	-	TRBJ1-1	14	TGCGCCAGCAGCGTGACAGGAATGAACACTGAAGCTTTCTTT	CASSVTGMNTEAFF
-	TRBV20-1	-	TRBJ1-2	13	TGCAGTGCTAGTCAGCAGGGCCGATATGGCTACACCTTC	CSASQQGRYGYTF
-	TRBV28	TRBD2	TRBJ2-1	17	TGTGCCAGCAGTTGGGGACTAGCGGGGGGGAAAACCAATGAGCAGTTCTTC	CASSWGLAGGKTNEQFF
-	TRBV6-5	-	TRBJ2-5	15	TGTGCCAGCAGTTTCCCGACGGGGCGACAAGAGACCCAGTACTTC	CASSFPTGRQETQYF
-	TRBV28	TRBD1	TRBJ1-5	15	TGTGCCAGCAGTTTACGAAGGGGGCAGGGTCAGCCCCAGCATTTT	CASSLRRGQGQPQHF
-	TRBV6-5	-	TRBJ1-1	15	TGTGCCAGCAGCCCCGGAAAGGTTAGGGGCACTGAAGCTTTCTTT	CASSPGKVRGTEAFF
-	TRBV11-2	TRBD2	TRBJ2-2	16	TGTGCCAGCAGCTTAGCGCTAGCGGGGGGTGCCGGGGAGCTGTTTTTT	CASSLALAGGAGELFF
-	TRBV4-2	-	TRBJ2-7	15	TGTGCCAGCAGCCAAGAGGATGGCTCGATCTACGAGCAGTACTTC	CASSQEDGSIYEQYF
-	TRBV20-1	-	TRBJ1-4	14	TGCAGTGCTAGTATCTTGGTTAATAATGAAAAACTGTTTTTT	CSASILVNNEKLFF
-	TRBV20-1	-	TRBJ1-3	15	TGCAGTGCTAGTAACCCGGGACTCTCTGGAAACACCATATATTTT	CSASNPGLSGNTIYF
-	TRBV7-9	-	TRBJ1-3	15	TGTGCCAGCAGCTTAGACCGGGATCGCGGAAACACCATATATTTT	CASSLDRDRGNTIYF
-	TRBV2	TRBD2	TRBJ2-7	12	TGTGCCAGCAACTTAGCGGGGGGCCGGTTCGACTTC	CASNLAGGRFDF
-	TRBV7-9	-	TRBJ2-3	16	TGTGCCAGCAGCTTAGATTGGTCCTCTAACACAGATACGCAGTATTTT	CASSLDWSSNTDTQYF
-	TRBV27	-	TRBJ1-6	16	TGTGCCAGCAGTTTATCGGCAGGGGCGAGGAATTCACCCCTCCACTTT	CASSLSAGARNSPLHF
-	TRBV7-9	TRBD1	TRBJ2-7	14	TGTGCCAGCAGCTTCGGACAGGGGAACTACGAGCAGTACTTC	CASSFGQGNYEQYF
-	TRBV3-1/TRBV3-2	-	TRBJ1-2	16	TGTGCCAGCAGCCAGGAAATAATTACAGGGCACTATGGCTACACCTTC	CASSQEIITGHYGYTF
-	TRBV2	TRBD1	TRBJ1-5	14	TGTGCCTCCAGGGGGGACGGTACGTATCAGCCCCAGCATTTT	CASRGDGTYQPQHF
-	TRBV3-1/TRBV3-2	-	TRBJ1-1	13	TGTGCCAGCAGCCGTCCGTTGAACACTGAAGCTTTCTTT	CASSRPLNTEAFF
-	TRBV7-9	-	TRBJ1-4	13	TGTGCCAGCAGCTTAGTTGGGAATGAAAAACTGTTTTTT	CASSLVGNEKLFF
-	TRBV19	TRBD1	TRBJ1-2	14	TGTGCCAGTAGTCCCCGGACAGGGGACTATGGCTACACCTTC	CASSPRTGDYGYTF
-	TRBV2	-	TRBJ2-2	15	TGTGCCAGCAGTCTGAGCCAGAGAGGGACCGGGGAGCTGTTTTTT	CASSLSQRGTGELFF
medium-sized	TRBV19	TRBD1	TRBJ1-2	15	TGTGCCAGTAGTATAGGTTCCCCCGGACAGGGGGGCTACACCTTC	CASSIGSPGQGGYTF
-	TRBV6-5	-	TRBJ1-1	11	TGTGCCAGCAGCCGACAGCGGGAAGCTTTCTTT	CASSRQREAFF
-	TRBV7-9	-	TRBJ1-4	13	TGTGCCAGCAGCTCCATAGCCCATGAAAAACTGTTTTTT	CASSSIAHEKLFF
-	TRBV18	-	TRBJ2-3	16	TGTGCCAGCTCACCAGGGCAGACTACTAGCACAGATACGCAGTATTTT	CASSPGQTTSTDTQYF
-	TRBV7-2	TRBD1	TRBJ2-1	15	TGTGCCAGCAGCCTTTCACCGGGACAGTTCAATGAGCAGTTCTTC	CASSLSPGQFNEQFF
-	TRBV19	-	TRBJ1-2	13	TGTGCCAGTAGTATCTGGGAGGGGGACGGCTACACCTTC	CASSIWEGDGYTF
-	TRBV9	TRBD2	TRBJ2-2	18	TGTGCCAGCAGCGTAGCGGGGGGGATAGGGATTAAGTCCGGGGAGCTGTTTTTT	CASSVAGGIGIKSGELFF
-	TRBV27	-	TRBJ1-2	13	TGTGCCAGCCGTACCTTCAATAACTATGGCTACACCTTC	CASRTFNNYGYTF
-	TRBV27	-	TRBJ1-4	13	TGTGCCAGCAGTTTTGCAACTAATGAAAAACTGTTTTTT	CASSFATNEKLFF
-	TRBV19	TRBD1	TRBJ2-1	15	TGTGCCAGTACCCCCATGGACAGGGGGCTCAATGAGCAGTTCTTC	CASTPMDRGLNEQFF
-	TRBV20-1	-	TRBJ2-5	10	TGCAGTGCCGTTGGAGAGACCCAGTACTTC	CSAVGETQYF
-	TRBV27	-	TRBJ1-2	13	TGTGCCAGCAGTACGACAGGAAGTTATGGCTACACCTTC	CASSTTGSYGYTF
-	TRBV28	-	TRBJ1-1	16	TGTGCCAGCAGTTTCCGAGCGACACTTCCGGACACTGAAGCTTTCTTT	CASSFRATLPDTEAFF
-	TRBV5-8	-	TRBJ2-2	15	TGTGCCAGCAGCCCCGCCGTACGCCGGACCGGGGAGCTGTTTTTT	CASSPAVRRTGELFF
-	TRBV18	TRBD1	TRBJ1-1	14	TGTGCCAGCTCATCGGACAGGCCAATCACTGAAGCTTTCTTT	CASSSDRPITEAFF
few	TRBV10-3	TRBD1	TRBJ1-2	14	TGTGCCATCAGACCCGGACAGGGGAACTATGGCTACACCTTC	CAIRPGQGNYGYTF
-	TRBV9	-	TRBJ2-3	12	TGTGCCAGCAGCGTAAAGGGCGATACGCAGTATTTT	CASSVKGDTQYF
few	TRBV11-2	TRBD1	TRBJ2-1	15	TGTGCCAGCAGCTTAACCGGGACAGGGATCAATGAGCAGTTCTTC	CASSLTGTGINEQFF
-	TRBV25-1	-	TRBJ1-4	16	TGTGCCAGCAGTACCCAGAGGGGGGCAGGGAGTGAAAAACTGTTTTTT	CASSTQRGAGSEKLFF
once	TRBV10-3	-	TRBJ1-1	14	TGTGCCATCAGACCGGGGGGGTCGAACACTGAAGCTTTCTTT	CAIRPGGSNTEAFF
-	TRBV6-5	-	TRBJ1-6	13	TGTGCCAGCAGCCGTTGGAGAAATTCACCCCTCCACTTT	CASSRWRNSPLHF
-	TRBV7-8	-	TRBJ1-5	15	TGTGCCAGCAGCTCGTTCATGGAATCCAATCAGCCCCAGCATTTT	CASSSFMESNQPQHF
-	TRBV7-7	-	TRBJ2-5	13	TGTGCTAGCAGCTTACCGTCCGAAGAGACCCAGTACTTC	CASSLPSEETQYF
-	TRBV4-1	TRBD1	TRBJ1-6	19	TGCGCCAGCAGCCAAGTATCTGTGGGACAGGGCACCTATAATTCACCCCTCCACTTT	CASSQVSVGQGTYNSPLHF
once	TRBV5-1	TRBD1	TRBJ1-3	15	TGCGCCAGCAGCCGGACAGGGAGAAGGGAAAACACCATATATTTT	CASSRTGRRENTIYF
-	TRBV19	-	TRBJ1-6	16	TGTGCCAGTTGTGGGTCCGGTAGCTCCTATAATTCACCCCTCCACTTT	CASCGSGSSYNSPLHF
-	TRBV7-9	-	TRBJ1-1	12	TGTGCCAGCAGCTTAGCAGGGGGGGCCTCTTTCTTT	CASSLAGGASFF
-	TRBV9	-	TRBJ2-1	16	TGTGCCAGCAGCGGAGGGGGTCTAGCGGTCTACAATGAGCAGTTCTTC	CASSGGGLAVYNEQFF